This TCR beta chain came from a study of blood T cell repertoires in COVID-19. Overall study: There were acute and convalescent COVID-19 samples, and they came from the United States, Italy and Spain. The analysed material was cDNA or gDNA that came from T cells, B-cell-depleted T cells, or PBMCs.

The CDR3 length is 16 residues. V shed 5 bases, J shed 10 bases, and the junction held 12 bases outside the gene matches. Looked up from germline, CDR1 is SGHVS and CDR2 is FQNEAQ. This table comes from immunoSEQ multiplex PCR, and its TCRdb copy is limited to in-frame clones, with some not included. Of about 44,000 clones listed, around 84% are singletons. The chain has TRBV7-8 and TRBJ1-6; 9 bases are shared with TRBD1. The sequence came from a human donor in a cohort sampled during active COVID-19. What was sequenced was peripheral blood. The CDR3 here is CASSVTTGGYGSPLHF. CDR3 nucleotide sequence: TGTGCCAGCAGCGTAACCACAGGGGGCTACGGCTCACCCCTCCACTTT.